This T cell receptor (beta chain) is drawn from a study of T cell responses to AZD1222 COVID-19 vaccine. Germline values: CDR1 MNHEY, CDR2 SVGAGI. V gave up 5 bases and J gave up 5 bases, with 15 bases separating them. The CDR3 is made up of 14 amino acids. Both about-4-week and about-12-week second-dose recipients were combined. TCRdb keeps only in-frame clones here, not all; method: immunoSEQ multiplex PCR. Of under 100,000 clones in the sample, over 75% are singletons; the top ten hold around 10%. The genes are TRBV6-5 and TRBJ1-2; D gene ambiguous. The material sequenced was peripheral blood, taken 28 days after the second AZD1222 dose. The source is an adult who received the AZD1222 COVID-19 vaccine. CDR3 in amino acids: CASSTASGVYGYTF. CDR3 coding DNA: TGTGCCAGCAGTACAGCCTCTGGGGTATATGGCTACACCTTC.